This T cell receptor beta chain was identified during a study of cytomegalovirus exposure and HLA in healthy donors. At the level of the study: The roughly 120 million unique TCR beta sequences, from 150 million to 200 million T cells, were found by an earlier analysis. Study-wide findings and caveats: Rarity held for most TCR sequences, but there were some public TCRs that occurred in many donors.

For this clone: Its antigen is not known.

This PCR relied on a set of 60 Vbeta primers and 13 Jbeta primers. Profiling relied on immunoSEQ multiplex PCR, and the TCRdb table lists in-frame clones only, not all of them. The top ten hold about 1.5% of the sample, which has about 130,000 clones, about 78% seen once. The trim removed 7 bases at V and 0 bases at J, leaving 8 bases unmatched. CDR3 length equals 17 residues. The germline V gene encodes CDR1 MDHEN and CDR2 SYDVKM. The TCR originated in a female donor in good health and CMV-seronegative. The chain is built from TRBV28 and TRBJ1-6, with 8 bases that match TRBD1. Sequencing was done on a sample of PBMCs. Here the CDR3 reads CASTPGQASSYNSPLHF. The CDR3 DNA is TGTGCCAGCACCCCGGGACAGGCGAGCTCCTATAATTCACCCCTCCACTTT.